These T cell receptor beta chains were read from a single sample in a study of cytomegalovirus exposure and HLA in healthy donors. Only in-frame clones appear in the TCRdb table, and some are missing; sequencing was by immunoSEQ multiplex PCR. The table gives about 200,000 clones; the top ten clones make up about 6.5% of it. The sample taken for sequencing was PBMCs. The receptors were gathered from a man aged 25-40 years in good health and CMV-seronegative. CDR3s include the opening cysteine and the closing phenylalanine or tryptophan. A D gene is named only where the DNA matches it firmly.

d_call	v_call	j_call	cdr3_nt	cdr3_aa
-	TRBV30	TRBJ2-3	TGTGCCTGGAGTACAGGGAGGGGAGCAGATACGCAGTATTTT	CAWSTGRGADTQYF
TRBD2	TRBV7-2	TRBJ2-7	TGTGCCAGCAGCAGTGGGTCTAGCGGGAGCGAGCAGTACTTC	CASSSGSSGSEQYF
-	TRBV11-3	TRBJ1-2	TGTGCCAGCAGCTTAGAGGGGGGGCAGTACACCTTC	CASSLEGGQYTF
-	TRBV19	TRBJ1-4	TGTGCCAGTAGCTCCGGACAGTTTCTATTAACTAATGAAAAACTGTTTTTT	CASSSGQFLLTNEKLFF
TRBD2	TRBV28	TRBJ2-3	TGTGCCAGCAGTGCGCAAGGGACTAGCGGGAGGTTAACGCAGTATTTT	CASSAQGTSGRLTQYF
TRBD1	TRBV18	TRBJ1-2	TGTGCCAGCTCACCGACCCGGACAGGGGCTAACTATGGCTACACCTTC	CASSPTRTGANYGYTF
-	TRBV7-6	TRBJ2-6	TGTGCCAGCAGCCAAAGCTTAGGGGTCTCTGGGGCCAACGTCCTGACTTTC	CASSQSLGVSGANVLTF
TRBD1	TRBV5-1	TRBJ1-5	TGCGCCAGCAGCGGCGGACAGGGCGAGGATCAGCCCCAGCATTTT	CASSGGQGEDQPQHF
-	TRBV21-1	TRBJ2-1	TGTGCCAGCAGCAAAGCCGGGACTAGCGGGAGCTATGAGCAGTTCTTC	CASSKAGTSGSYEQFF
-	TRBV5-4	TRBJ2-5	TGTGCCAGCAGCTTGGCTCAGTCCCAAGAGACCCAGTACTTC	CASSLAQSQETQYF
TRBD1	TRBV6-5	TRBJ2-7	TGTGCCAGCAGTTCCGACCAGGGACAGGGCGCCTACGAGCAGTACTTC	CASSSDQGQGAYEQYF
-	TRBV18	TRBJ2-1	TGTGCCAGCTCACCCGGACAGAACTCCTACAATGAGCAGTTCTTC	CASSPGQNSYNEQFF
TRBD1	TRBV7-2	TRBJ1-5	TGTGCCAGCAGCTTAGGGACAGGGGGCGGTCAGCCCCAGCATTTT	CASSLGTGGGQPQHF
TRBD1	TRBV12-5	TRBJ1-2	TGTGCTAGTTCCTCGGACAGGGTGCGGGGCTACACCTTC	CASSSDRVRGYTF
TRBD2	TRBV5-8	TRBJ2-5	TGTGCCAGCAGCTTGGGACTAGCGGGAGAGACCCAGTACTTC	CASSLGLAGETQYF
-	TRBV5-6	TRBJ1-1	TGTGCCAGCAGTACCCAAGGGGGGGCGAACACTGAAGCTTTCTTT	CASSTQGGANTEAFF
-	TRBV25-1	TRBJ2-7	TGTGCCAACAGTGTGCTAGGCTACGAGCAGTACTTC	CANSVLGYEQYF
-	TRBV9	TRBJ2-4	TGTGCCCCGGGGGGCAGAGTCGCCAAAAACATTCAGTACTTC	CAPGGRVAKNIQYF
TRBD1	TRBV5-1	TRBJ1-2	TGCGCCAGTAGTCCGGGACAGGGCGGTGGCTACACCTTC	CASSPGQGGGYTF
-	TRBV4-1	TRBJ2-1	TGCGCCAGCAGCCAAGATAAGAGCTCCTACAATGAGCAGTTCTTC	CASSQDKSSYNEQFF
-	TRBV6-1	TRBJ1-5	TGTGCCAGCAGTGAAGGACAGAGCAATCAGCCCCAGCATTTT	CASSEGQSNQPQHF
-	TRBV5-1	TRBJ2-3	TGCGCCAGCAGCCTATACCTAGACCCAAGCACAGATACGCAGTATTTT	CASSLYLDPSTDTQYF
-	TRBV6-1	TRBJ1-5	TGTGCCACTAAAGGTCCGGGTAGCAATCAGCCCCAGCATTTT	CATKGPGSNQPQHF
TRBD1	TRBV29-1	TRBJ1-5	TGCAGCGTTGAAGAGACAGGGGGCAATCAGCCCCAGCATTTT	CSVEETGGNQPQHF
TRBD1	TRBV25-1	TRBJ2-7	TGTGCCAGCAGTGAACGACAGGGTATATCCTACGAGCAGTACTTC	CASSERQGISYEQYF
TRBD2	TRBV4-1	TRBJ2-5	TGCGCCAGCAGTTTTAGGACTAGCGAAAACCAAGAGACCCAGTACTTC	CASSFRTSENQETQYF
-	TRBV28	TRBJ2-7	TGTGCCAGCTTTAACGGGAGCTCCTACGAGCAGTACTTC	CASFNGSSYEQYF
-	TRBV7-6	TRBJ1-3	TGTGCCAGCAGCTTAGGCCCGGTGCGAGGAAACACCATATATTTT	CASSLGPVRGNTIYF
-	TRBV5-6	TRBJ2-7	TGTGCCAGCAGCTTGGACAGATACGAGCAGTACTTC	CASSLDRYEQYF
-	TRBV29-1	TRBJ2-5	TGCAGCGTCCAAACCGGGACTGCGGCGGAGACCCAGTACTTC	CSVQTGTAAETQYF
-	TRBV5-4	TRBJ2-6	TGTGCCAGCACTCAGGCCGCCTATGCCAACGTCCTGACTTTC	CASTQAAYANVLTF
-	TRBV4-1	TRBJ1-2	TGCGCCAGCAGCCAAGGGACAGTTAACTATGGCTACACCTTC	CASSQGTVNYGYTF
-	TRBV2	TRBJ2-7	TGTGCCAGCAGTGAGGGGGGGCAGGCCTACGAGCAGTACTTC	CASSEGGQAYEQYF
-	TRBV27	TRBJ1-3	TGTGCCAGCAGTTTATCCATGTCAGGAAACACCATATATTTT	CASSLSMSGNTIYF
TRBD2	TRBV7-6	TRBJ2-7	TGTGCCAGCAGCATTGCCGGGACTAGCGGGAGAGACGAGCAGTACTTC	CASSIAGTSGRDEQYF
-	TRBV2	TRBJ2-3	TGTGCCAGCAGTGAAGCTTTCAGTGGAGATACGCAGTATTTT	CASSEAFSGDTQYF
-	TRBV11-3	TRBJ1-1	TGTGCCAGCAGCGACAGGCCAAACACTGAAGCTTTCTTT	CASSDRPNTEAFF
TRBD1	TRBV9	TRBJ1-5	TGTGCCAGCAGTCCGGGACAGGGGAGCAGGGATCAGCCCCAGCATTTT	CASSPGQGSRDQPQHF
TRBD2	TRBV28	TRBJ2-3	TGTGCCAGCAGTTTTAGAGCGGGGGGTAGAGGTACGCAGTATTTT	CASSFRAGGRGTQYF
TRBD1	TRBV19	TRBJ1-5	TGTGCCAGCGGGGGGGAACAGGGGGCGCGTCAGCCCCAGCATTTT	CASGGEQGARQPQHF
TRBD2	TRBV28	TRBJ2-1	TGTGCCAGCAGTCCTCACCCCAGTGGCGGGAGGGCCTGGAATGAGCAGTTCTTC	CASSPHPSGGRAWNEQFF
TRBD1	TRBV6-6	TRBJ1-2	TGTGCCAGCAGGATTCCCGGGACAGCATATGGCTACACCTTC	CASRIPGTAYGYTF
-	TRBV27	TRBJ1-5	TGTGCCAGCAGCTCCTCAGGGGCCCAGCGGCCCCAGCATTTT	CASSSSGAQRPQHF
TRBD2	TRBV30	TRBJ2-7	TGTGCCGGACGGGCCACGGGGGGGTACGAGCAGTACTTC	CAGRATGGYEQYF
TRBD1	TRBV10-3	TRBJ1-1	TGTGCCATCGGGACAGCGCCTCGCACTGAAGCTTTCTTT	CAIGTAPRTEAFF
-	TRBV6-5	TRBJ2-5	TGTGCCAGCAGTCGGGGGGCCTGGGAGACCCAGTACTTC	CASSRGAWETQYF
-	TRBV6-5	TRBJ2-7	TGTGCCAGCAGTTACGGGACACCTAGTCACCAGTACTTC	CASSYGTPSHQYF
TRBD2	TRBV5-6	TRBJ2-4	TGTGCCAGCAGCCCCGGGACTAGCGGGGGTTTCTATGGCAAAAACATTCAGTACTTC	CASSPGTSGGFYGKNIQYF
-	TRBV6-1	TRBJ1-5	TGTGCCAGCAGAGAGGGCCAGCAGCGAAATCAGCCCCAGCATTTT	CASREGQQRNQPQHF
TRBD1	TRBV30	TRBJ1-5	TGTGCCTGGGCCCCCCCGACAGGGAGCAAGCCCCAGCATTTT	CAWAPPTGSKPQHF
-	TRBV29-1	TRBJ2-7	TGCAGCGTTGAAGTCGGGACAAACTACGAGCAGTACTTC	CSVEVGTNYEQYF
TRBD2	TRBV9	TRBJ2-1	TGTGCCAGCAGCACGAGACTAGCGGGGGGCCGCTGGAATGAGCAGTTCTTC	CASSTRLAGGRWNEQFF
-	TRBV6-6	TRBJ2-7	TGTGCCAGCAGTTACCGGCGAGGGGGGGCCCACGAGCAGTACTTC	CASSYRRGGAHEQYF
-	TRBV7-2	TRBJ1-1	TGTGCCAGCAGCTCTCTACCCAGGGACACTGAAGCTTTCTTT	CASSSLPRDTEAFF
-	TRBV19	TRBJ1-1	TGTGCCAGTAGTCGAACAGGGCCGGGTCGGGAAGCTTTCTTT	CASSRTGPGREAFF
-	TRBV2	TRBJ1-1	TGTGCCAGCGAAAAGAAGCTGGGAGGGACGAACACTGAAGCTTTCTTT	CASEKKLGGTNTEAFF
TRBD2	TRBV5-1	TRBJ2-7	TGCGCCAGCAGCTGGGAAGGGTTGGGAGGGCTGGCCTACGAGCAGTACTTC	CASSWEGLGGLAYEQYF
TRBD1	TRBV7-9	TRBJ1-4	TGTGCCAGCAGCCCCGGGACAGGCGGAGAAAAACTGTTTTTT	CASSPGTGGEKLFF
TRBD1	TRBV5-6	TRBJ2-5	TGTGCCAGCAGCCTGGTCACAGGGGGCCCCTTAGAGACCCAGTACTTC	CASSLVTGGPLETQYF